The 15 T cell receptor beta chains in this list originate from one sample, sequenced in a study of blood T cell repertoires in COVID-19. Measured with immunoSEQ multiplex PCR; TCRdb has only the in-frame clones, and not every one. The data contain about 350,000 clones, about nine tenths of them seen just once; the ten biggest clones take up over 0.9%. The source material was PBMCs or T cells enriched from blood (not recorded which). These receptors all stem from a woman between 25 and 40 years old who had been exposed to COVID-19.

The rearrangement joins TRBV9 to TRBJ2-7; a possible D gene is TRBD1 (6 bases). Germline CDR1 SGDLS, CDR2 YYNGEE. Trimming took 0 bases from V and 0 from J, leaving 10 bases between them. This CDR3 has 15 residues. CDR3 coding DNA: TGTGCCAGCAGCGTAGAGACAGGCCTCTCCTACGAGCAGTACTTC. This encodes CASSVETGLSYEQYF.

The chain's CDR3 is CASGLVLLLAGEVTDTQYF. DNA of the CDR3: TGTGCTAGTGGTTTGGTACTTTTGCTAGCGGGTGAAGTCACAGATACGCAGTATTTT. The chain carries TRBV12-5 and TRBJ2-3; 8 nucleotides agree with TRBD2. The CDR3 is made up of 19 amino acids. V lost 0 bases, J lost 2 bases, and 13 bases stayed unmatched. Looked up from germline, CDR1 is LGHNT and CDR2 is FRNRAP.

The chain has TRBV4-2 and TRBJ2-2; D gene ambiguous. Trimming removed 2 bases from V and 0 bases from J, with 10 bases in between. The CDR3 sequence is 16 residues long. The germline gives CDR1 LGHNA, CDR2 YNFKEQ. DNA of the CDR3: TGTGCCAGCAGCCAAATGCTGGAGCCGAACACCGGGGAGCTGTTTTTT. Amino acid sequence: CASSQMLEPNTGELFF.

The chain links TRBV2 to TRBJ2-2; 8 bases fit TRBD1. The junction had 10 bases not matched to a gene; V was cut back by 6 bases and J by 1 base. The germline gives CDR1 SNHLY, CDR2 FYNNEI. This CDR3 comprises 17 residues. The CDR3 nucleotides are TGTGCCAGCAGCGCGGGGCTTGGACAGGGGAACACCGGGGAGCTGTTTTTT. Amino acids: CASSAGLGQGNTGELFF.

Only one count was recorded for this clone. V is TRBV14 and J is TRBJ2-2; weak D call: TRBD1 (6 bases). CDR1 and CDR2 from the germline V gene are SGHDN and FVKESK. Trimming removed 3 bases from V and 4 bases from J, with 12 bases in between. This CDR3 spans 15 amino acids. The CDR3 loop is CASSQRTDSTGELFF. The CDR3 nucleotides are TGTGCCAGCAGCCAGCGGACAGACTCCACCGGGGAGCTGTTTTTT.

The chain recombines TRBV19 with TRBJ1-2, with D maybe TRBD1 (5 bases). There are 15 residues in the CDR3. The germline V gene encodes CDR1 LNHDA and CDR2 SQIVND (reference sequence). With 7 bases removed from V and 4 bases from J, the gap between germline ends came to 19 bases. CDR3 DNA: TGTGCCAGTACCAGGGAGGTTTCCACTCCCTATGGCTACACCTTC. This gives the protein CASTREVSTPYGYTF.

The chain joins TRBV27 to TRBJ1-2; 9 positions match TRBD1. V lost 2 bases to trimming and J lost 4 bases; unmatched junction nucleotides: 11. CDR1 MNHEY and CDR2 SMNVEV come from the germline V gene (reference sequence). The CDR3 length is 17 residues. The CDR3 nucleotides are TGTGCCAGCAGTTTAGATCGGCTGACAGGGGGTGTCTATGGCTACACCTTC. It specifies CASSLDRLTGGVYGYTF.

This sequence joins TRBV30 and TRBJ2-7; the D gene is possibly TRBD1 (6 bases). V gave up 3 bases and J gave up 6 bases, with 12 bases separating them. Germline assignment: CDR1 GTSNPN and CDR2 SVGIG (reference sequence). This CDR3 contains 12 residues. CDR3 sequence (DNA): TGTGCCTGGAGCTCTGGACAGTCCGAGCAGTACTTC. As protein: CAWSSGQSEQYF.

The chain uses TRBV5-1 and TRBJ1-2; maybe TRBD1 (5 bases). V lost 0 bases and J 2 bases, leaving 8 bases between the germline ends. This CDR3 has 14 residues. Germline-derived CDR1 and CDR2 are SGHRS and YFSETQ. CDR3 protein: CASSLDRSNYGYTF. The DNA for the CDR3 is TGCGCCAGCAGCTTGGACAGGTCGAACTATGGCTACACCTTC.

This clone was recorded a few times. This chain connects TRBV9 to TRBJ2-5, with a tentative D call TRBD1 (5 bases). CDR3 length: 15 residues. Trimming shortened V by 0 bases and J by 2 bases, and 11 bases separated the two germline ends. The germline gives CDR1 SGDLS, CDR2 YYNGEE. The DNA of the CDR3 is TGTGCCAGCAGCGTAGGTGGGGCCATTCAAGAGACCCAGTACTTC. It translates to CASSVGGAIQETQYF.

The CDR3 nucleotides are TGTGCCAGCAGTGGGGGCCATACCTACGAGCAGTACTTC. Translated: CASSGGHTYEQYF. This chain uses TRBV28 with TRBJ2-7, with D possibly TRBD1 on 6 matching bases. There are 13 residues in the CDR3. The germline V gene has CDR1 MDHEN and CDR2 SYDVKM. V lost 5 bases to trimming and J lost 2 bases, with 10 bases between them.

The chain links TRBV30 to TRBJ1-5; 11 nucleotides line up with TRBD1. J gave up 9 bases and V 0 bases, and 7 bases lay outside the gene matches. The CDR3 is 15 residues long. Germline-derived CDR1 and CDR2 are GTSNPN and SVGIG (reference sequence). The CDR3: CAWSVGDRGSLPQHF. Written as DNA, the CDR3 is TGTGCCTGGAGTGTAGGGGACAGGGGGTCTTTGCCCCAGCATTTT.

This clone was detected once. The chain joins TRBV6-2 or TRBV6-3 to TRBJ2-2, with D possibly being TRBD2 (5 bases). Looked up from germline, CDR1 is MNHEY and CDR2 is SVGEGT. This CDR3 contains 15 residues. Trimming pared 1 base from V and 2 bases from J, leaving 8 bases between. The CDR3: CASSYYGENTGELFF. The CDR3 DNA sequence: TGTGCCAGCAGTTACTACGGGGAAAACACCGGGGAGCTGTTTTTT.

The CDR3: CSVDSRGGTSGTDTQYF. The CDR3 DNA reads TGCAGCGTTGATTCAAGAGGGGGGACTAGCGGGACAGATACGCAGTATTTT. The rearrangement joins TRBV29-1 to TRBJ2-3; the match to TRBD2 covers 12 bases. The CDR3 contains 17 residues. CDR1 is SQVTM and CDR2 is ANQGSEA in the germline V gene. V dropped 3 bases and J dropped 3; count of bases not matched to a gene: 10.

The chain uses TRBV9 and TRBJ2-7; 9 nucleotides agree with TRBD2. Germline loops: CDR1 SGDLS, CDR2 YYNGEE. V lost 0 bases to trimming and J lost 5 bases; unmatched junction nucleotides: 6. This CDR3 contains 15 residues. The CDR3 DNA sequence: TGTGCCAGCAGCGTAGGTAATAGCGGGGGCGACGAGCAGTACTTC. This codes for CASSVGNSGGDEQYF. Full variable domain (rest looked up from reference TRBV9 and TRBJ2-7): DSGVTQTPKHLITATGQRVTLRCSPRSGDLSVYWYQQSLDQGLQFLIQYYNGEERAKGNILERFSAQQFPDLHSELNLSSLELGDSALYFCASSVGNSGGDEQYFGPGTRLTVT.